This T cell receptor beta chain was sequenced during a study of blood T cell repertoires in COVID-19. Overall study: COVID-19 samples from acute and convalescent phases originated in the United States, Italy and Spain.

The length of the CDR3 is 15 residues. Trimming cost V 5 bases and J 1 base, with 12 bases left between them. The germline V gene has CDR1 PRHDT and CDR2 FYEKMQ (reference sequence). In the source study's methods: Reference gene primer amplification gave nucleated cell count estimates. Here immunoSEQ multiplex PCR was the method, and the copy in TCRdb shows in-frame clones only, minus some. That table gives V, J and clone size, and the DNA gave D and trimming. The table shows some 240,000 clones, with roughly 84% occurring only once. The TCR comes from a woman aged 40 to 50 who had recovered from COVID-19. The chain links TRBV13 to TRBJ1-3; maybe TRBD1 (6 bases). The specimen sequenced was peripheral blood. The CDR3 loop is CASSINQGSGNTIYF. In DNA form, the CDR3 reads TGTGCCAGCAGCATAAATCAGGGGTCTGGAAACACCATATATTTT.